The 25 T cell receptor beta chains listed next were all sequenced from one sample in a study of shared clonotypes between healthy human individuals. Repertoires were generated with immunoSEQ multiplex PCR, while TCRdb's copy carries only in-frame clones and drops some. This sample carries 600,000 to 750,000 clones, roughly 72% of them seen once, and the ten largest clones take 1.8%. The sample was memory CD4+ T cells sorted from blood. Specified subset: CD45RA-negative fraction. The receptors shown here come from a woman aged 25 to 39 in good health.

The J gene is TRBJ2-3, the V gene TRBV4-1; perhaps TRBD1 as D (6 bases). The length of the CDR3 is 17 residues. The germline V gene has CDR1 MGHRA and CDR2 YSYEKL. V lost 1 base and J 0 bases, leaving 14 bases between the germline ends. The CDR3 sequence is CASSQVGAGPSTDTQYF. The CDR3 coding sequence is TGCGCCAGCAGCCAAGTGGGGGCGGGCCCTAGCACAGATACGCAGTATTTT.

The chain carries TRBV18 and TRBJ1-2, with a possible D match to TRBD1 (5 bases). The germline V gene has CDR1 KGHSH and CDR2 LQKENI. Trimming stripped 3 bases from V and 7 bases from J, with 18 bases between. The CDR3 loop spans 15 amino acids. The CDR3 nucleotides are TGTGCCAGCTCACCCAGGGCAGGCACTTCGGGTGGCTACACCTTC. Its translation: CASSPRAGTSGGYTF.

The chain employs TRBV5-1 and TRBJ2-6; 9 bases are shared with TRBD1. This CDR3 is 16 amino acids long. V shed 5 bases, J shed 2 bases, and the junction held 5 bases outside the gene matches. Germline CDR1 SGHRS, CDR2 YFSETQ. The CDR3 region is CASSETGGTGANVLTF. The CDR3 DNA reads TGCGCCAGCAGTGAGACAGGGGGGACTGGGGCCAACGTCCTGACTTTC.

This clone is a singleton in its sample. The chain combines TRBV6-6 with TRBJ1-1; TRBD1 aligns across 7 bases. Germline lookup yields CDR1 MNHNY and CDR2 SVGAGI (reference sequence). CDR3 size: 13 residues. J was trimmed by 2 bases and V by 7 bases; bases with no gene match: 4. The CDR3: CASTDRDNTEAFF. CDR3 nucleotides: TGTGCCAGCACCGACAGGGATAACACTGAAGCTTTCTTT.

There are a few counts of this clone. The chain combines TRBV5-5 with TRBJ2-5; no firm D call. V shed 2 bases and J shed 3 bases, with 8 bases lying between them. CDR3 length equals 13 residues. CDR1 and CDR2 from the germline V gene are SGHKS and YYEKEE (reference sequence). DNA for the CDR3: TGTGCCAGCAGCTTTAGACCGGAAGAGACCCAGTACTTC. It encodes CASSFRPEETQYF.

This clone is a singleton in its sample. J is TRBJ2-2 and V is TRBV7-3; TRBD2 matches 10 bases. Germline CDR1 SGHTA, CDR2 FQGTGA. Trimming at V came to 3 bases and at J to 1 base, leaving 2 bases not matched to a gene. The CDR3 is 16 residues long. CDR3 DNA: TGTGCCAGCAGCTTTAGCGGGAGGTTGAACACCGGGGAGCTGTTTTTT. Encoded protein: CASSFSGRLNTGELFF.

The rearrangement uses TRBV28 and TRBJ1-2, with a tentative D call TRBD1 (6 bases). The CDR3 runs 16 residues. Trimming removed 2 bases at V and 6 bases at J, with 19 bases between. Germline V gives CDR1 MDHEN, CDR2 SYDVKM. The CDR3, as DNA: TGTGCCAGCAGTTTAGGGGTCGAAGCGCAGGGGAATGGCTACACCTTC. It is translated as CASSLGVEAQGNGYTF.

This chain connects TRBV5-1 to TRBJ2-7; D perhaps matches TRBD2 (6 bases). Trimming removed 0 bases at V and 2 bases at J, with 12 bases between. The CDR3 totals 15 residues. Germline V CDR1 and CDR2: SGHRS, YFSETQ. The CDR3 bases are TGCGCCAGCAGCTTGGGGGTAGCGGCAACCTACGAGCAGTACTTC. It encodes CASSLGVAATYEQYF.

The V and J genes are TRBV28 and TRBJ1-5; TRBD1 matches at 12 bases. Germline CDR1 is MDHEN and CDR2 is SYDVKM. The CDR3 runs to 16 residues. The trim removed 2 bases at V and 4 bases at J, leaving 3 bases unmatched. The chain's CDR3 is CASSLGTGGKNQPQHF. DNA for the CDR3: TGTGCCAGCAGTTTAGGGACAGGGGGCAAAAATCAGCCCCAGCATTTT. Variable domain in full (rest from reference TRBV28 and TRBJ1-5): DVKVTQSSRYLVKRTGEKVFLECVQDMDHENMFWYRQDPGLGLRLIYFSYDVKMKEKGDIPEGYSVSREKKERFSLILESASTNQTSMYLCASSLGTGGKNQPQHFGDGTRLSIL.

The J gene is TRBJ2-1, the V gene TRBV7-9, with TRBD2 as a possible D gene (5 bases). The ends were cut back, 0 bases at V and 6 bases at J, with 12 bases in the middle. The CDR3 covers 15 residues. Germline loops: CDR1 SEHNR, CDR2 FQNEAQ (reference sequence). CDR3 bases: TGTGCCAGCAGCTTAGCAAGCGGAGGCCCCAATGAGCAGTTCTTC. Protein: CASSLASGGPNEQFF.

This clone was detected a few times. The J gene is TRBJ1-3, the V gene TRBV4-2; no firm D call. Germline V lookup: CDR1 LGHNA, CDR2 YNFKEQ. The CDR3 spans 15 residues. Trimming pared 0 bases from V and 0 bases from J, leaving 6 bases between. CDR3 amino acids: CASSQDPSSGNTIYF. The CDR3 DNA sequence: TGTGCCAGCAGCCAAGATCCAAGCTCTGGAAACACCATATATTTT.

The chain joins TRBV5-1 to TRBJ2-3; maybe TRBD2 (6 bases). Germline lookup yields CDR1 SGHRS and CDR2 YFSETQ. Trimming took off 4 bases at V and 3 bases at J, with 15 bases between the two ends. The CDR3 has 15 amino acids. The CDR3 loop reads CASSIMTRITDTQYF. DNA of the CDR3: TGCGCCAGCAGCATCATGACTAGAATAACAGATACGCAGTATTTT.

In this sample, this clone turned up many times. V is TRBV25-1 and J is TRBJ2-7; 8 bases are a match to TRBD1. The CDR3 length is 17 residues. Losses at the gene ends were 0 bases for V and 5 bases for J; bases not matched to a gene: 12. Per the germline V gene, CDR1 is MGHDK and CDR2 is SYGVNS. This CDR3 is CASSEYGAGTGAHEQYF. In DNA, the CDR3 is TGTGCCAGCAGTGAATATGGCGCCGGGACAGGAGCGCACGAGCAGTACTTC.

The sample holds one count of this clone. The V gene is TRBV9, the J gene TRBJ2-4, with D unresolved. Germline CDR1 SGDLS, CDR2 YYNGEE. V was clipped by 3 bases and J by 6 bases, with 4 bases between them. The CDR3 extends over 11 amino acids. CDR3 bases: TGTGCCAGCAGCGAGAGAAACATTCAGTACTTC. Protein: CASSERNIQYF.

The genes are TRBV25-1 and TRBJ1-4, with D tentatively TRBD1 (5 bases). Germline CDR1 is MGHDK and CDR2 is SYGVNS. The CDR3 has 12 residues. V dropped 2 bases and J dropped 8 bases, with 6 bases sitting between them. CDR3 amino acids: CASSERGEKLFF. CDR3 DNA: TGTGCCAGCAGTGAACGGGGCGAAAAACTGTTTTTT.

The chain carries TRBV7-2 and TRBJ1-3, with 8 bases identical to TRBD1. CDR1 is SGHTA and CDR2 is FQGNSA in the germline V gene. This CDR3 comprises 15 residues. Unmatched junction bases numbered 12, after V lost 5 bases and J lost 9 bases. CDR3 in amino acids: CASSAVGQGATTIYF. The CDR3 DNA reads TGTGCCAGCAGCGCGGTGGGGCAGGGGGCGACCACCATATATTTT.

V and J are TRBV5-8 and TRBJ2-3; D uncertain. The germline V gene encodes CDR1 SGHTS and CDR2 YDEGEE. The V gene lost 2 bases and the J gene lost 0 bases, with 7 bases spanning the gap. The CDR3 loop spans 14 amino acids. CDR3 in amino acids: CASSFQQSTDTQYF. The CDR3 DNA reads TGTGCCAGCAGCTTCCAGCAAAGCACAGATACGCAGTATTTT.

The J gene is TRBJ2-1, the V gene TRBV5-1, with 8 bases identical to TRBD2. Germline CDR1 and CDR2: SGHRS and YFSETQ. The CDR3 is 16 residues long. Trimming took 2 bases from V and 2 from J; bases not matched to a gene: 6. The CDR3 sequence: CASSLGAGVTYNEQFF. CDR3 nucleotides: TGCGCCAGCAGCTTAGGAGCGGGAGTCACCTACAATGAGCAGTTCTTC.

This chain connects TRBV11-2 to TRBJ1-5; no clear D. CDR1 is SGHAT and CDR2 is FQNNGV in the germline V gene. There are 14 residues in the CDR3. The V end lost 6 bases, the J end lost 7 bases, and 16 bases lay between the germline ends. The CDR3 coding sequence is TGTGCCAGCAGTCCTACGCCCTTAGGGCAGCCCCAGCATTTT. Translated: CASSPTPLGQPQHF.

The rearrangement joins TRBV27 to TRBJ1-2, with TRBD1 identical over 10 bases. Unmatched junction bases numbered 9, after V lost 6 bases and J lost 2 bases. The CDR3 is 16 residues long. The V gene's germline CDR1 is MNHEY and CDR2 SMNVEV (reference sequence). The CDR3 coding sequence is TGTGCCAGCAGCAGGCTCGGGACAGGGGAGAACTATGGCTACACCTTC. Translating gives CASSRLGTGENYGYTF.

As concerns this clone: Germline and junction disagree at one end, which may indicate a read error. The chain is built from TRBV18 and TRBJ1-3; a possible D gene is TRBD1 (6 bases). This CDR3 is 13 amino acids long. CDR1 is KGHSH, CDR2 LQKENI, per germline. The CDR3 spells CASSPLKDSGLVF. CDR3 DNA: TGTGCCAGCTCACCACTTAAGGACAGCGGTCTAGTCTTT.

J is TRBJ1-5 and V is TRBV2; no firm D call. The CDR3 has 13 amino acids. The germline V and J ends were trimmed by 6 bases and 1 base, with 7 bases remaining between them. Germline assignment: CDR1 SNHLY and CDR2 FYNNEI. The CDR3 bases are TGTGCCAGCAGACCGCGCAGCAATCAGCCCCAGCATTTT. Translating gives CASRPRSNQPQHF.

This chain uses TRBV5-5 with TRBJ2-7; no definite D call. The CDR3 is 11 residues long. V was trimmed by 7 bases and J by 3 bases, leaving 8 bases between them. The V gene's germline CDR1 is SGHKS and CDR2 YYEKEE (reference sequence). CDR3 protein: CASGVNYEQYF. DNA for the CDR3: TGTGCCAGCGGGGTTAACTACGAGCAGTACTTC.

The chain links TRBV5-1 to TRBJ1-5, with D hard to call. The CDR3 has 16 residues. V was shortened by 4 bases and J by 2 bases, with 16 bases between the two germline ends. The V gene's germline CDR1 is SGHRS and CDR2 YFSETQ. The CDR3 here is CASSLDGVPGNQPQHF. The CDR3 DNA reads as TGCGCCAGCAGCCTTGACGGGGTTCCAGGCAATCAGCCCCAGCATTTT.

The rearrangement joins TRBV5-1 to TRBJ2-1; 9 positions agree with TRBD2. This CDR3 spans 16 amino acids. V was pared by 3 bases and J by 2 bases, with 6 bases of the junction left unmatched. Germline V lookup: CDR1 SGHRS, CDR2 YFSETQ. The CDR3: CASSSPLAGAYNEQFF. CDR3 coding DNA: TGCGCCAGCAGCTCGCCTTTAGCGGGAGCCTACAATGAGCAGTTCTTC.